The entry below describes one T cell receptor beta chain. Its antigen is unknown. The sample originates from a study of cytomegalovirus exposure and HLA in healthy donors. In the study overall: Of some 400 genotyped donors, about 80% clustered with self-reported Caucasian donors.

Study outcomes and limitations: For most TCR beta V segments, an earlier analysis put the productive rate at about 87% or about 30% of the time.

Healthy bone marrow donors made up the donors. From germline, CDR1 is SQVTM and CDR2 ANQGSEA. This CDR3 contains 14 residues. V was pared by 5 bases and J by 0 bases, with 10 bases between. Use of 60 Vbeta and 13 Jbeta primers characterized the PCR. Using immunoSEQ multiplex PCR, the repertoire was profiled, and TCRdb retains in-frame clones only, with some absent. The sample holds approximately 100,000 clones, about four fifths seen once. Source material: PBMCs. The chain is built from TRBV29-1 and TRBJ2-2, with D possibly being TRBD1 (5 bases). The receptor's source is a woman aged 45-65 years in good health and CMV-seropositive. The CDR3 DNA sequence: TGCAGCGTTTTGGAGACAGCGAACACCGGGGAGCTGTTTTTT. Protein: CSVLETANTGELFF.